These 6 T cell receptor beta chains originate from one sample sequenced in a study of cytomegalovirus exposure and HLA in healthy donors. PCR involved 60 Vbeta and 13 Jbeta primers. The repertoire was sequenced with immunoSEQ multiplex PCR; TCRdb's copy has only in-frame clones and lacks some. The sample includes 160,000 or so clones, approximately 80% of them seen just once. The sample consisted of PBMCs. These receptors all come from a male donor in good health and CMV-seropositive.

As to this clone: Germline is not matched at one junction end, which may reflect a read error. The genes are TRBV7-9 and TRBJ1-1; the D is unclear. Germline values: CDR1 SEHNR, CDR2 FQNEAQ (reference sequence). This CDR3 has 10 amino acids. The CDR3 nucleotides are TGTTCCAGTTCAAACACTGAAGCTTTCTTT. Its protein is CSSSNTEAFF.

The rearrangement joins TRBV5-1 to TRBJ2-3; 10 bases are shared with TRBD1. J was trimmed by 3 bases and V by 3 bases; bases with no gene match: 4. CDR3 length: 15 amino acids. Germline values: CDR1 SGHRS, CDR2 YFSETQ. The CDR3 DNA sequence: TGCGCCAGCAGCTACGGGACAGGGGCAACAGATACGCAGTATTTT. This gives the protein CASSYGTGATDTQYF. Based on the CDR3 plus reference TRBV5-1 and TRBJ2-3, the full variable domain is KAGVTQTPRYLIKTRGQQVTLSCSPISGHRSVSWYQQTPGQGLQFLFEYFSETQRNKGNFPGRFSGRQFSNSRSEMNVSTLELGDSALYLCASSYGTGATDTQYFGPGTRLTVL.

The V gene is TRBV19, the J gene TRBJ1-5, with TRBD1 matching over 11 bases. The CDR3 runs 15 residues. With V trimmed by 1 base and J by 7 bases, 3 bases remained unmatched. Germline V lookup: CDR1 LNHDA, CDR2 SQIVND (reference sequence). The DNA for the CDR3 is TGTGCCAGTAGTATAGGGACAGGGGGCGGACAGCCCCAGCATTTT. It is translated as CASSIGTGGGQPQHF.

This sequence joins TRBV5-1 and TRBJ2-3, with D maybe TRBD1 (6 bases). This CDR3 contains 14 residues. Germline CDR1 and CDR2: SGHRS and YFSETQ. Trimming left V 1 base short and J 2 bases short, with 8 bases between. CDR3 region: CASSLTGHTDTQYF. The DNA of the CDR3 is TGCGCCAGCAGCTTGACAGGGCACACAGATACGCAGTATTTT.

The chain uses TRBV12-5 and TRBJ2-1; weak D call: TRBD1 (6 bases). Germline CDR1 reads LGHNT; CDR2 reads FRNRAP. V was trimmed by 7 bases and J by 0 bases, leaving 13 bases between them. The CDR3 sequence is 15 residues long. CDR3 in amino acids: CASVPGQSSYNEQFF. DNA of the CDR3: TGTGCTAGTGTCCCTGGACAGAGCTCCTACAATGAGCAGTTCTTC.

This clone was seen only once. This chain uses TRBV13 with TRBJ1-3; no definite D call. V was trimmed by 0 bases and J by 2 bases, leaving 8 bases between them. Looked up from germline, CDR1 is PRHDT and CDR2 is FYEKMQ (reference sequence). The CDR3 is 15 residues long. CDR3 in DNA: TGTGCCAGCAGCTTAGGCGCCGGGGCTGGAAACACCATATATTTT. The encoded protein is CASSLGAGAGNTIYF.